This TCR beta chain appears in the sequencing data of a study of shared clonotypes between healthy human individuals. From germline, CDR1 is SGHTA and CDR2 FQGTGA. The junction had 9 bases not matched to a gene; V was cut back by 5 bases and J by 6 bases. The CDR3 is 16 residues long. Profiling relied on immunoSEQ multiplex PCR, and the TCRdb table lists in-frame clones only, not all of them. The sample carries approximately 2,300,000 clones, roughly 92% recorded once. This sequence originates from a man between 18 and 35 years old in good health. Some clones in this sample may be carry-over from other donors' samples. The sample comprised naive CD4+ T cells from PBMCs. Sample subset: CD45RA+ positively selected. The J gene is TRBJ2-1, the V gene TRBV7-3, with 11 bases identical to TRBD2. For the CDR3, the DNA is TGTGCCAGCAGCATATCCGGGACTAGCGGAGCCAATGAGCAGTTCTTC. The encoded protein is CASSISGTSGANEQFF.